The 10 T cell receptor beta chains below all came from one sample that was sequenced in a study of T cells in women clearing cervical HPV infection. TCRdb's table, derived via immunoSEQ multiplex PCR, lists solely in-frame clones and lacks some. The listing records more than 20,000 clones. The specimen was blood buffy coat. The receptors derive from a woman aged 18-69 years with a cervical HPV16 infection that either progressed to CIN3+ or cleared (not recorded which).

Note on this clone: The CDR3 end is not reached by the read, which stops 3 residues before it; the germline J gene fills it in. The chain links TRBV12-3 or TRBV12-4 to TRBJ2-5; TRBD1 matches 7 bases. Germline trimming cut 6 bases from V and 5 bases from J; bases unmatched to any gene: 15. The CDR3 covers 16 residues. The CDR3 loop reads CASRPTRQGPVETQYF. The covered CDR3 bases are TGTGCCAGCAGACCCACCCGACAGGGACCGGTGGAGACC.

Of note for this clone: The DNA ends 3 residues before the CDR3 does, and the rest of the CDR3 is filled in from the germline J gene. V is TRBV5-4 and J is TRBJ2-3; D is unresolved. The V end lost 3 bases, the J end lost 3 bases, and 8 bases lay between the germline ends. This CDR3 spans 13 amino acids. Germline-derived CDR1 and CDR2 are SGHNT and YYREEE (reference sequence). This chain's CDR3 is CASSSLYTDTQYF. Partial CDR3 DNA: TGTGCCAGCAGCTCCTTGTATACAGATACG. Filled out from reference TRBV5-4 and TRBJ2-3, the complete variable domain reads ETGVTQSPTHLIKTRGQQVTLRCSSQSGHNTVSWYQQALGQGPQFIFQYYREEENGRGNFPPRFSGLQFPNYSSELNVNALELDDSALYLCASSSLYTDTQYFGPGTRLTVL.

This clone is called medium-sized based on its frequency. CDR3 loop: CSVGPPGQSSYEQYF. Partial CDR3 DNA: TGCAGCGTTGGACCTCCGGGACAGTCCTCCTACGAG. This sequence joins TRBV29-1 and TRBJ2-7, with TRBD1 matching 7 bases. The CDR3 end lies 3 residues beyond the end of the read and is filled in from the germline J gene. Trimming removed 4 bases from V and 0 bases from J; junction bases left unmatched: 9. Per the germline V gene, CDR1 is SQVTM and CDR2 is ANQGSEA. The CDR3 sequence is 15 residues long.

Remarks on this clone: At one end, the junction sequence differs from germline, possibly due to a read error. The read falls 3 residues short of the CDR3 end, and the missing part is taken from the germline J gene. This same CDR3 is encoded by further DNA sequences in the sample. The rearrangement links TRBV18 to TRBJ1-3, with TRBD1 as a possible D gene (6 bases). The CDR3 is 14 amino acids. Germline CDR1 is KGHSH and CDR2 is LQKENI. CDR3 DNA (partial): TGTGCCAGCTCACCACAAGGGGGTGGAAACACT. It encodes CASSPQGGGNT. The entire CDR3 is CASSPQGGGNTIYF.

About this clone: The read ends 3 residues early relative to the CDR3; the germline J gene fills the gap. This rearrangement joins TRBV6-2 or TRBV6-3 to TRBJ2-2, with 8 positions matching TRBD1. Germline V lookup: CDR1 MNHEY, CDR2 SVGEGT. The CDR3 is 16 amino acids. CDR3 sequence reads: CASRKDRAPGANVLFF. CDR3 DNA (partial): TGTGCCAGCAGAAAGGACAGGGCTCCCGGGGCCAACGTG.

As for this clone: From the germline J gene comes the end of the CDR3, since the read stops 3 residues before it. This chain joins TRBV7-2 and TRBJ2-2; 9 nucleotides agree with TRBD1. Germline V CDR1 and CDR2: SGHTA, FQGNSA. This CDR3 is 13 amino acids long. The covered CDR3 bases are TGTGCCGGGGGGGGACAGGGAAATTCACCG. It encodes CAGGGQGNSP. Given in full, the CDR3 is CAGGGQGNSPLFF.

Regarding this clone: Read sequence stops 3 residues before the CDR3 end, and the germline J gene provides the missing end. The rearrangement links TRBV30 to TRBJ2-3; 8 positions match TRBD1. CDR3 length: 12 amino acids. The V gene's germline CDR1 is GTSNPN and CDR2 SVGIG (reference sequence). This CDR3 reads CAWAGQGGTQYF. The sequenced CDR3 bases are TGTGCCTGGGCAGGACAGGGTGGGACG.

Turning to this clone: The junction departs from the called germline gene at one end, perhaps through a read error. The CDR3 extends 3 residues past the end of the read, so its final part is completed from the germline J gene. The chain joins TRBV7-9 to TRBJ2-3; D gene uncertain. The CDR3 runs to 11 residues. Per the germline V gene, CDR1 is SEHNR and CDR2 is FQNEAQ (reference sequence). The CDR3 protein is CASSPSETQYF. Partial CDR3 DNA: TGTGCCAGCAGCCCCTCAGAGACG. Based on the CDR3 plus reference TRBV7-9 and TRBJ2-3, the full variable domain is DTGVSQNPRHKITKRGQNVTFRCDPISEHNRLYWYRQTLGQGPEFLTYFQNEAQLEKSRLLSDRFSAERPKGSFSTLEIQRTEQGDSAMYLCASSPSETQYFGPGTRLTVL.

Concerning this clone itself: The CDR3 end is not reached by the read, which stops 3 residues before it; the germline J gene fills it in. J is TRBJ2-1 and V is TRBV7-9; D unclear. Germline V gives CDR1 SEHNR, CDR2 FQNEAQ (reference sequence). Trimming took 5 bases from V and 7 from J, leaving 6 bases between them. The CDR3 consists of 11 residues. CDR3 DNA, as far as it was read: TGTGCCAGCAGCCCAGAGAATGAG. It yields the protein CASSPENE. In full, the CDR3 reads CASSPENEQFF.

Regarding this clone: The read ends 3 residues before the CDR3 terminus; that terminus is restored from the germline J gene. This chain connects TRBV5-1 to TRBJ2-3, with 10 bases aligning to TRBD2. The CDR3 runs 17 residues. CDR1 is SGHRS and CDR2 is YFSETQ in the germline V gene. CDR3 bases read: TGCGCCAGCAGCTTGGCGGGTTTAGCGGGAGGAGGAGAGACG. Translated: CASSLAGLAGGGET. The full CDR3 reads CASSLAGLAGGGETQYF.